These 20 T cell receptor beta chains were sequenced from one sample in a study of blood T cell repertoires in COVID-19. Here immunoSEQ multiplex PCR was the method, and the copy in TCRdb shows in-frame clones only, minus some. The sample yields about 210,000 clones, 92% seen once. Sequencing used peripheral blood. These TCRs come from a man aged 25-40 years with acute or convalescent COVID-19.

This sequence joins TRBV29-1 and TRBJ1-1; TRBD1 might be the D (6 bases). Per the germline V gene, CDR1 is SQVTM and CDR2 is ANQGSEA. The CDR3 sequence is 14 residues long. Trimming removed 4 bases at V and 0 bases at J, with 12 bases between. The CDR3 DNA is TGCAGCGTTGGGGAGGGGGTGATGAACACTGAAGCTTTCTTT. This gives the protein CSVGEGVMNTEAFF.

In the case of this clone: The sample has other DNA sequences that encode this CDR3 too. The chain joins TRBV28 to TRBJ2-7; 7 positions agree with TRBD2. The junction had 3 bases not matched to a gene; V was cut back by 1 base and J by 6 bases. Looked up from germline, CDR1 is MDHEN and CDR2 is SYDVKM. The CDR3 runs 13 residues. CDR3 loop: CASSLSGGREQYF. The DNA for the CDR3 is TGTGCCAGCAGTTTATCGGGGGGACGCGAGCAGTACTTC.

This clone occurred once. J is TRBJ2-3 and V is TRBV19, with D possibly matching TRBD2 (5 bases). V lost 6 bases to trimming and J lost 0 bases, with 13 bases between them. This CDR3 spans 15 amino acids. The germline V gene has CDR1 LNHDA and CDR2 SQIVND (reference sequence). The CDR3 DNA reads TGTGCCAGTAGCCTCGGGATGTATAGCACAGATACGCAGTATTTT. Translation: CASSLGMYSTDTQYF.

CDR3 nucleotides: TGTGCCTGGACCCCTGGCGGAGGAGTCCGCCAGCCCCAGCATTTT. Translation: CAWTPGGGVRQPQHF. J is TRBJ1-5 and V is TRBV30; D ambiguous. The CDR3 totals 15 residues. Germline V CDR1 and CDR2: GTSNPN, SVGIG (reference sequence). V lost 4 bases and J lost 7, with 20 bases in between.

This clone appeared once. The rearrangement links TRBV18 to TRBJ1-1; 7 bases fit TRBD1. J was trimmed by 5 bases and V by 3 bases; bases with no gene match: 9. In germline, CDR1 is KGHSH, CDR2 LQKENI. This CDR3 has 15 residues. The CDR3 region has the DNA TGTGCCAGCTCACCGACTTCGACAGGGCGGACTGAAGCTTTCTTT. Its protein product is CASSPTSTGRTEAFF.

The V and J genes are TRBV29-1 and TRBJ2-5; TRBD2 aligns across 10 bases. Looked up from germline, CDR1 is SQVTM and CDR2 is ANQGSEA. Losses at the gene ends were 6 bases for V and 5 bases for J; bases not matched to a gene: 9. The CDR3 is 14 amino acids. CDR3 in DNA: TGCAGCGTACAGGATAGCGGGAGGATTGAGACCCAGTACTTC. It translates to CSVQDSGRIETQYF.

The V and J genes are TRBV9 and TRBJ2-7; 9 positions agree with TRBD2. Germline CDR1 reads SGDLS; CDR2 reads YYNGEE. The trim removed 0 bases at V and 4 bases at J, leaving 2 bases unmatched. This CDR3 contains 14 residues. In DNA form, the CDR3 reads TGTGCCAGCAGCGTAGAGACTAGCGGTTACGAGCAGTACTTC. Amino acids: CASSVETSGYEQYF.

The J gene is TRBJ2-3, the V gene TRBV7-6; D is possibly TRBD2 (7 bases). This CDR3 is 15 amino acids long. V shed 6 bases and J shed 1 base, with 14 bases lying between them. Germline V gene data show CDR1 as SGHVS and CDR2 as FNYEAQ. This chain's CDR3 is CASSWGGRGTDTQYF. The CDR3, as DNA: TGTGCCAGCAGTTGGGGGGGGCGTGGCACAGATACGCAGTATTTT. Filled out from reference TRBV7-6 and TRBJ2-3, the complete variable domain reads GAGVSQSPRYKVTKRGQDVALRCDPISGHVSLYWYRQALGQGPEFLTYFNYEAQQDKSGLPNDRFSAERPEGSISTLTIQRTEQRDSAMYRCASSWGGRGTDTQYFGPGTRLTVL.

The J gene is TRBJ1-1, the V gene TRBV29-1; a possible D gene is TRBD1 (6 bases). Germline CDR1 reads SQVTM; CDR2 reads ANQGSEA. The CDR3 sequence is 14 residues long. Between the trimmed V and J ends, which lost 6 bases and 5 bases, there was a span of 19 bases. The CDR3 DNA follows: TGCAGCGTATATCATGACGTGAGGGGGACTGAAGCTTTCTTT. Translation gives CSVYHDVRGTEAFF.

This sequence joins TRBV5-4 and TRBJ1-4; D is perhaps TRBD1 (5 bases). Germline V gene lookup returns CDR1 SGHNT and CDR2 YYREEE (reference sequence). V was pared by 0 bases and J by 3 bases, with 9 bases between. The CDR3 covers 15 residues. CDR3 DNA sequence: TGTGCCAGCAGCTTGGGGGCAGGGTCTAATGAAAAACTGTTTTTT. This codes for CASSLGAGSNEKLFF.

V is TRBV7-9 and J is TRBJ2-6, with 8 nucleotides matching TRBD2. CDR1 and CDR2 from the germline V gene are SEHNR and FQNEAQ (reference sequence). The CDR3 contains 18 residues. The J segment lost 2 bases and the V segment lost 5 bases, leaving 11 bases of the junction unmatched. In nucleotides, the CDR3 is TGTGCCAGCAGCCCCAAGGAGGCGGGGGGCCCTGGGGCCAACGTCCTGACTTTC. Its protein is CASSPKEAGGPGANVLTF. The full variable domain, completed using reference TRBV7-9 and TRBJ2-6, is DTGVSQNPRHKITKRGQNVTFRCDPISEHNRLYWYRQTLGQGPEFLTYFQNEAQLEKSRLLSDRFSAERPKGSFSTLEIQRTEQGDSAMYLCASSPKEAGGPGANVLTFGAGSRLTVL.

The chain joins TRBV4-1 to TRBJ2-7, with 7 bases fitting TRBD2. Trimming at V came to 1 base and at J to 0 bases, leaving 12 bases not matched to a gene. The germline CDR1 and CDR2 sequences are MGHRA and YSYEKL. CDR3 length: 18 amino acids. The CDR3 loop reads CASSQVSPAGGSSYEQYF. CDR3 in DNA: TGCGCCAGCAGCCAAGTCTCGCCCGCCGGGGGGAGCTCCTACGAGCAGTACTTC.

The chain recombines TRBV7-2 with TRBJ1-4; 7 bases agree with TRBD1. V shed 8 bases, J shed 5 bases, and the junction held 5 bases outside the gene matches. CDR3 length equals 13 residues. Germline loops: CDR1 SGHTA, CDR2 FQGNSA. CDR3 amino acids: CASQGQQNEKLFF. The CDR3 DNA is TGTGCCAGCCAGGGACAGCAGAATGAAAAACTGTTTTTT.

This chain connects TRBV5-1 to TRBJ2-3, with TRBD1 matching over 7 bases. Looked up from germline, CDR1 is SGHRS and CDR2 is YFSETQ. The CDR3 is 16 residues long. Trimming cost V 4 bases and J 2 bases; bases outside gene matches: 10. Written as DNA, the CDR3 is TGCGCCAGCAGCCCGAATGGACAGGAGTCCACAGATACGCAGTATTTT. This sequence encodes CASSPNGQESTDTQYF. Filled out from reference TRBV5-1 and TRBJ2-3, the complete variable domain reads KAGVTQTPRYLIKTRGQQVTLSCSPISGHRSVSWYQQTPGQGLQFLFEYFSETQRNKGNFPGRFSGRQFSNSRSEMNVSTLELGDSALYLCASSPNGQESTDTQYFGPGTRLTVL.

This clone was counted a few times. The chain employs TRBV3-1 (or the pseudogene TRBV3-2) and TRBJ2-1, with TRBD2 identical over 7 bases. Germline CDR1 and CDR2: LGHDT and YNNKEL (reference sequence). With 3 bases clipped from V and 8 bases from J, the junction kept 4 bases outside the gene matches. This CDR3 is 13 amino acids long. CDR3 amino acids: CASSHGGGDEQFF. CDR3 coding DNA: TGTGCCAGCAGCCATGGTGGGGGGGATGAGCAGTTCTTC.

V is TRBV28 and J is TRBJ1-1; 10 nucleotides align to TRBD1. Trimming removed 6 bases from V and 5 bases from J; junction bases left unmatched: 21. Germline CDR1 MDHEN, CDR2 SYDVKM. This CDR3 is 19 amino acids long. The CDR3 DNA sequence: TGTGCCAGCAGGACAGGACAGGGGGGTTGGAGGGGTGGAAGGACTGAAGCTTTCTTT. Translated, it gives CASRTGQGGWRGGRTEAFF.

J is TRBJ2-3 and V is TRBV19; 7 bases are shared with TRBD1. The CDR3 length is 13 residues. V was clipped by 5 bases and J by 4 bases; unmatched bases: 3. In germline, CDR1 is LNHDA, CDR2 SQIVND (reference sequence). CDR3 sequence: CASSGQAADTQYF. The CDR3 nucleotides read TGTGCCAGTAGTGGACAGGCTGCAGATACGCAGTATTTT.

The chain has TRBV5-1 and TRBJ1-3, with D possibly matching TRBD1 (6 bases). V dropped 4 bases and J dropped 6 bases, with 11 bases sitting between them. Germline CDR1 SGHRS, CDR2 YFSETQ. The CDR3 sequence is 13 residues long. For the CDR3, the DNA is TGCGCCAGCAGCATGACAGGAACAAACACCATATATTTT. This encodes CASSMTGTNTIYF.

V is TRBV18 and J is TRBJ2-7, with D possibly matching TRBD1 (6 bases). Deletions cut 0 bases from V and 3 bases from J, with 12 bases between. The CDR3 runs to 15 residues. Germline V gene sequence: CDR1 KGHSH, CDR2 LQKENI. The CDR3 region has the DNA TGTGCCAGCTCACCACCGGGCAGGGGTCTCTACGAGCAGTACTTC. Translated: CASSPPGRGLYEQYF.

CDR3 sequence: CASGLGKGQVGNTIYF. CDR3 DNA sequence: TGTGCTAGTGGTTTGGGTAAAGGACAGGTTGGAAACACCATATATTTT. This chain links TRBV12-5 with TRBJ1-3; TRBD1 agrees at 7 bases. The length of the CDR3 is 16 residues. Germline trimming cut 1 base from V and 3 bases from J; bases unmatched to any gene: 6. CDR1 LGHNT and CDR2 FRNRAP come from the germline V gene.